A selection of T cell receptor beta chains follows, all from one sample in a study of OX40 agonist ivuxolimab in advanced cancers. Sequencing used immunoSEQ multiplex PCR; TCRdb keeps in-frame clones, though not all of them. The top ten clones hold 6.3% of a sample with roughly 52,000 clones, around 77% of them seen once. The source material was CD4+ or CD8+ T cells sorted from blood, sampled in a trial of the OX40 agonist ivuxolimab. The receptors derive from an adult with an advanced solid tumor such as melanoma, head and neck, liver or kidney cancer. Both conserved end residues are part of each CDR3. The D gene is left open where the match is weak. Not all rows give a size; the values are once, few, many and, for expanded clones, a class.

CDR3 DNA,CDR3 protein,V gene,D gene,clone size,J gene,CDR3 length
TGTGCCAGCTCATCGGGACAGAATCCTGGAAACACCATATATTTT,CASSSGQNPGNTIYF,TRBV18,TRBD1,-,TRBJ1-3,15
TGTGCCAGCTCACCGACGGCAGATAATTCACCCCTCCACTTT,CASSPTADNSPLHF,TRBV18,-,-,TRBJ1-6,14
TGCGCCAGCAGTGATGGCGGGAGTAACCACGAGCAGTACTTC,CASSDGGSNHEQYF,TRBV10-1,TRBD2,few,TRBJ2-7,14
TGTGCCAGCAGCCCTAGGAACACCGGGGAGCTGTTTTTT,CASSPRNTGELFF,TRBV5-4,-,-,TRBJ2-2,13
TGTGCCATCAAACAGGCCCAAGGGAACACCATATATTTT,CAIKQAQGNTIYF,TRBV10-3,-,-,TRBJ1-3,13
TGTGCCAGCTCTCCCGGGGGGGCGCACGACTATGGCTACACCTTC,CASSPGGAHDYGYTF,TRBV18,-,-,TRBJ1-2,15
TGTGCCAGCAGCTTCTCCGGGACCTCCTACGAGCAGTACTTC,CASSFSGTSYEQYF,TRBV11-3,-,-,TRBJ2-7,14
TGTGCCAGCAGTTCGGGACAGGGGAAGTATGGCTACACCTTC,CASSSGQGKYGYTF,TRBV6-5,TRBD1,-,TRBJ1-2,14
TGTGCCAGCAGCCTCGGACATCCCAATGAGCAGTTCTTC,CASSLGHPNEQFF,TRBV7-2,-,-,TRBJ2-1,13
TGTGCCAGCAAGGTTGGGGCCAGCGGGAGTACAGATACGCAGTATTTT,CASKVGASGSTDTQYF,TRBV28,TRBD2,-,TRBJ2-3,16
TGTGCCAGCAGCAAACACACCCCTGAAGAGACCCAGTACTTC,CASSKHTPEETQYF,TRBV7-9,-,-,TRBJ2-5,14
TGTGCCAGCAGCTTGACCCCACAGGGGGTGGGTGGCTACACCTTC,CASSLTPQGVGGYTF,TRBV7-8,TRBD1,-,TRBJ1-2,15
TGTGCCAGCAGCTTAATAGCGGGGGCACTGTCCGGGGCCAACGTCCTGACTTTC,CASSLIAGALSGANVLTF,TRBV7-8,TRBD2,-,TRBJ2-6,18
TGTGCCAGCAGTTTGCCCGGTGGGCACTATGGCTACACCTTC,CASSLPGGHYGYTF,TRBV28,-,-,TRBJ1-2,14
TGTGCCAGCAGCTTAGGGGTAGCAGCGGGGGGGCGAGAGACCCAGTACTTC,CASSLGVAAGGRETQYF,TRBV7-2,TRBD2,-,TRBJ2-5,17
TGCAGTGCTAGCCCCCGAGAGACCCAGTACTTC,CSASPRETQYF,TRBV20-1,-,-,TRBJ2-5,11